The 25 T cell receptor beta chains given below trace back to one sample, sequenced in a study of blood T cell repertoires in COVID-19. Using immunoSEQ multiplex PCR, the repertoire was profiled, and TCRdb retains in-frame clones only, with some absent. Of more than 85,000 clones listed, 90% to 95% were seen once; the top ten hold 0.85% to 1%. Sequenced material: peripheral blood. Every receptor here comes from a man in his sixties with acute or convalescent COVID-19.

This clone was found once. This chain connects TRBV19 to TRBJ1-5; TRBD1 agrees at 7 bases. The CDR3 length is 17 residues. V lost 6 bases, J lost 2 bases, and 13 bases stayed unmatched. Looked up from germline, CDR1 is LNHDA and CDR2 is SQIVND (reference sequence). This chain's CDR3 is CASRQGPHLSGNQPQHF. CDR3 coding DNA: TGTGCCAGTAGACAGGGGCCCCACCTAAGTGGCAATCAGCCCCAGCATTTT.

The J gene is TRBJ1-4, the V gene TRBV6-6; 7 nucleotides align to TRBD1. This CDR3 comprises 15 residues. The V gene end was trimmed by 6 bases and the J gene end by 1 base; junction bases not matched to a gene: 5. From germline, CDR1 is MNHNY and CDR2 SVGAGI (reference sequence). CDR3 region: CASSRQGETNEKLFF. The CDR3 DNA follows: TGTGCCAGCAGCCGACAGGGTGAAACTAATGAAAAACTGTTTTTT.

This clone was observed a single time. V usage is TRBV10-2 and J usage is TRBJ1-2; a weak D match, TRBD1 (6 bases). The CDR3 runs 13 residues. Germline loops: CDR1 WSHSY, CDR2 SAAADI. The V end lost 10 bases, the J end lost 4 bases, and 16 bases lay between the germline ends. The CDR3 here is CATQRGASYGYTF. In nucleotides, the CDR3 is TGCGCCACCCAACGGGGGGCGAGCTATGGCTACACCTTC.

The chain has TRBV19 and TRBJ2-2; D is unclear. The CDR3 has 16 amino acids. Germline V lookup: CDR1 LNHDA, CDR2 SQIVND (reference sequence). Deletions cut 3 bases from V and 0 bases from J, with 11 bases between. The DNA of the CDR3 is TGTGCCAGTAGTATGAGGATAGCCCCGAACACCGGGGAGCTGTTTTTT. It encodes CASSMRIAPNTGELFF.

In its sample, this clone was seen once. The chain combines TRBV11-2 with TRBJ2-2; 10 bases line up with TRBD2. This CDR3 region has 18 residues. J was trimmed by 7 bases and V by 3 bases; bases with no gene match: 14. Germline assignment: CDR1 SGHAT and CDR2 FQNNGV. In DNA form, the CDR3 reads TGTGCCAGCAGCTTGAGGGGGAGCGGGAGGGCCCGAGACGGGGAGCTGTTTTTT. This translates into CASSLRGSGRARDGELFF.

The table lists this clone with a count of one. J is TRBJ1-2 and V is TRBV13; TRBD1 agrees at 7 bases. CDR1 is PRHDT, CDR2 FYEKMQ, per germline (reference sequence). J was trimmed by 5 bases and V by 5 bases; bases with no gene match: 11. The CDR3 loop spans 15 amino acids. The CDR3 nucleotides read TGTGCCAGCAGCCCCCGGACAGGAGGAATGTATGGCTACACCTTC. This codes for CASSPRTGGMYGYTF.

This clone has more than one count but fewer than ten. The CDR3 protein is CASSQTPTGQQYF. CDR3 bases: TGCGCCAGCAGCCAAACACCGACAGGACAGCAGTACTTC. V usage is TRBV10-1 and J usage is TRBJ2-7, with a weak D call TRBD1 (6 bases). The length of the CDR3 is 13 residues. The germline V and J ends were trimmed by 6 bases and 8 bases, with 17 bases remaining between them. Germline V gives CDR1 WNHNN, CDR2 SYGVQD (reference sequence).

The chain employs TRBV5-1 and TRBJ2-2; tentatively, D is TRBD2 (6 bases). Germline CDR1 and CDR2: SGHRS and YFSETQ. This CDR3 has 14 amino acids. Trimming left V 1 base short and J 3 bases short, with 7 bases between. The CDR3 loop is CASSLLADTGELFF. DNA of the CDR3: TGCGCCAGCAGCTTGTTAGCGGACACCGGGGAGCTGTTTTTT.

The chain carries TRBV5-1 and TRBJ2-1; perhaps TRBD2 as D (7 bases). Germline values: CDR1 SGHRS, CDR2 YFSETQ. This CDR3 is built from 15 residues. Deletions cut 0 bases from V and 1 base from J, with 8 bases between. The CDR3 sequence is CASSLEGGSYNEQFF. The DNA of the CDR3 is TGCGCCAGCAGCTTGGAGGGGGGGTCCTACAATGAGCAGTTCTTC.

The CDR3 here is CASSLSATGEQFF. In nucleotides, the CDR3 is TGTGCCAGCAGTTTATCGGCAACGGGTGAGCAGTTCTTC. The chain combines TRBV28 with TRBJ2-1; D unclear. Deletions cut 1 base from V and 9 bases from J, with 10 bases between. Per the germline V gene, CDR1 is MDHEN and CDR2 is SYDVKM. The CDR3 loop spans 13 amino acids.

The chain combines TRBV12-3 or TRBV12-4 with TRBJ2-1, with D perhaps TRBD2 (7 bases). The CDR3 spans 13 residues. V was pared by 8 bases and J by 7 bases, with 15 bases between. CDR3 sequence: CASGGAGRNEQFF. CDR3 nucleotides: TGTGCCAGCGGGGGGGCGGGCCGAAATGAGCAGTTCTTC.

This clone has just a few counts. The rearrangement joins TRBV24-1 to TRBJ1-2; 7 positions match TRBD1. V lost 1 base and J lost 6; bases outside the gene matches: 22. Germline values: CDR1 KGHDR, CDR2 SFDVKD. The CDR3 extends over 20 amino acids. The CDR3 region is CATSDLGVLAGVKGAHGYTF. As DNA, the CDR3 is TGTGCCACCAGTGATTTAGGGGTTCTCGCTGGAGTAAAGGGGGCTCATGGCTACACCTTC.

The V call is TRBV18, the J call TRBJ2-5, with 7 bases lining up with TRBD1. This CDR3 region has 16 residues. The trim removed 1 base at V and 4 bases at J, leaving 9 bases unmatched. Germline CDR1 KGHSH, CDR2 LQKENI. CDR3 residues: CASSPQFGQGVETQYF. CDR3 coding DNA: TGTGCCAGCTCACCACAGTTCGGCCAGGGGGTAGAGACCCAGTACTTC.

The CDR3 region is CASSSSGGAYNEQFF. CDR3 nucleotides: TGTGCCAGCAGTAGTAGCGGAGGAGCCTACAATGAGCAGTTCTTC. The gene calls are TRBV6-5 and TRBJ2-1; D perhaps matches TRBD2 (6 bases). Per the germline V gene, CDR1 is MNHEY and CDR2 is SVGAGI. The CDR3 is 15 residues long. V lost 5 bases to trimming and J lost 2 bases, with 13 bases between them.

The rearrangement links TRBV11-3 to TRBJ2-2; 11 bases line up with TRBD2. This CDR3 spans 17 amino acids. Germline-derived CDR1 and CDR2 are SGHNT and YENEEA. J was trimmed by 0 bases and V by 7 bases; bases with no gene match: 7. This CDR3 is CASTRGGLAANTGELFF. CDR3 nucleotides: TGTGCCAGCACCCGAGGGGGACTAGCGGCGAACACCGGGGAGCTGTTTTTT.

This clone was seen a handful of times. The chain employs TRBV7-9 and TRBJ1-1; 11 bases match TRBD1. J lost 4 bases, V lost 5 bases, and 6 bases had no gene match. The germline V gene encodes CDR1 SEHNR and CDR2 FQNEAQ (reference sequence). The CDR3 totals 15 residues. The CDR3 protein is CASSHSGTGGTEAFF. DNA of the CDR3: TGTGCCAGCAGCCATTCCGGGACAGGGGGCACTGAAGCTTTCTTT. Supplemented by reference TRBV7-9 and TRBJ1-1, the full variable domain reads DTGVSQNPRHKITKRGQNVTFRCDPISEHNRLYWYRQTLGQGPEFLTYFQNEAQLEKSRLLSDRFSAERPKGSFSTLEIQRTEQGDSAMYLCASSHSGTGGTEAFFGQGTRLTVV.

This chain links TRBV3-1 (or the pseudogene TRBV3-2) with TRBJ2-7; TRBD1 agrees at 9 bases. V lost 1 base to trimming and J lost 2 bases; unmatched junction nucleotides: 12. Germline assignment: CDR1 LGHDT and CDR2 YNNKEL (reference sequence). The CDR3 loop spans 18 amino acids. CDR3 in amino acids: CASSQGPITGGLTYEQYF. The CDR3 region has the DNA TGTGCCAGCAGCCAAGGCCCAATTACAGGGGGCCTGACCTACGAGCAGTACTTC.

This chain links TRBV18 with TRBJ1-1, with a possible D match to TRBD1 (5 bases). The CDR3 totals 16 residues. CDR1 is KGHSH and CDR2 is LQKENI in the germline V gene. With 1 base removed from V and 1 base from J, the gap between germline ends came to 13 bases. The CDR3 coding sequence is TGTGCCAGCTCACCACGGGGAAGGGGTACGAACACTGAAGCTTTCTTT. Its protein product is CASSPRGRGTNTEAFF.

V is TRBV2 and J is TRBJ1-1, with D possibly TRBD1 on 6 matching bases. V was trimmed by 6 bases and J by 4 bases, leaving 24 bases between them. The CDR3 is 17 amino acids. Looked up from germline, CDR1 is SNHLY and CDR2 is FYNNEI. CDR3 DNA sequence: TGTGCCAGCAGGCTCGCGCTCCAGGGGCCATCGATCACTGAAGCTTTCTTT. It encodes CASRLALQGPSITEAFF.

This chain uses TRBV21-1 with TRBJ1-5; the listed D gene, TRBD1, was not tested against the DNA. TRBV21-1 is flagged as a pseudogene. CDR3 length equals 16 residues. CDR3 residues: CASSKVGDRDNQPQHF. In DNA form, the CDR3 reads TGTGCCAGCAGCAAAGTCGGTGACAGAGACAATCAGCCCCAGCATTTT.

This chain connects TRBV5-8 to TRBJ1-5; 9 bases are shared with TRBD1. V was pared by 4 bases and J by 4 bases, with 6 bases of the junction left unmatched. CDR1 is SGHTS, CDR2 YDEGEE, per germline. This CDR3 comprises 15 residues. In DNA form, the CDR3 reads TGTGCCAGCAGCGGTAAGGGACAGGGTAATCAGCCCCAGCATTTT. As protein: CASSGKGQGNQPQHF.

This clone was seen a single time. This rearrangement joins TRBV7-3 to TRBJ1-1; D is possibly TRBD1 (5 bases). Germline V gives CDR1 SGHTA, CDR2 FQGTGA. The CDR3 has 13 residues. V was clipped by 3 bases and J by 4 bases, with 9 bases between them. CDR3 sequence: CASSFGGTTEAFF. DNA for the CDR3: TGTGCCAGCAGCTTTGGGGGGACCACTGAAGCTTTCTTT.

The J gene is TRBJ1-4, the V gene TRBV5-5; D ambiguous. This CDR3 spans 15 amino acids. Germline CDR1 is SGHKS and CDR2 is YYEKEE (reference sequence). Trimming pared 3 bases from V and 0 bases from J, leaving 9 bases between. CDR3 sequence: CASSSHFSTNEKLFF. The CDR3 coding sequence is TGTGCCAGCAGCTCCCACTTCTCAACTAATGAAAAACTGTTTTTT. The full variable domain, its missing parts supplied by reference TRBV5-5 and TRBJ1-4, is DAGVTQSPTHLIKTRGQQVTLRCSPISGHKSVSWYQQVLGQGPQFIFQYYEKEERGRGNFPDRFSARQFPNYSSELNVNALLLGDSALYLCASSSHFSTNEKLFFGSGTQLSVL.

V usage is TRBV7-3 and J usage is TRBJ1-1; D gene uncertain. The V gene lost 6 bases and the J gene lost 3 bases, with 14 bases spanning the gap. CDR1 and CDR2 from the germline V gene are SGHTA and FQGTGA. The CDR3 has 14 residues. The CDR3: CASRPDVGDTEAFF. Written as DNA, the CDR3 is TGTGCCAGCAGACCGGATGTCGGGGACACTGAAGCTTTCTTT.

The genes are TRBV4-1 and TRBJ2-3; D is unresolved. Between the trimmed V and J ends, which lost 1 base and 0 bases, there was a span of 14 bases. The CDR3 sequence is 17 residues long. The germline gives CDR1 MGHRA, CDR2 YSYEKL. CDR3 sequence: CASSQVVSPTSTDTQYF. The CDR3 region has the DNA TGCGCCAGCAGCCAAGTTGTAAGCCCCACTAGCACAGATACGCAGTATTTT.